The T cell receptor (beta chain) described here comes from a study of blood T cells in healthy people across ages. General study points: Researchers said unsorted PBMCs prevented a conclusive naive versus antigen-experienced comparison.

With a J-beta primer mix and a sample-barcoded 5' primer, a second PCR ran 7 to 11 cycles. TCRdb re-called the 5' RACE reads with MiXCR, one entry per CDR3 protein. The profile shows 1.5 million to 2 million distinct CDR3 sequences, 28% of them singletons. Regarding this clonotype: The antigen remains unidentified.

V lost 2 bases and J 3 bases, leaving 11 bases between the germline ends. The CDR3 covers 15 residues. CDR1 and CDR2 from the germline V gene are MRHNA and SNTAGT. The sequence was collected from a young woman in good health. The sample was blood. The chain uses TRBV6-4 and TRBJ2-1; D is unresolved. CDR3 residues: CASSDLPDSYNEQFF. CDR3 bases: TGTGCCAGCAGTGACCTCCCGGATAGCTACAATGAGCAGTTCTTC.